This T cell receptor (beta chain) appears in the sequencing data of a study of T cells after yellow fever vaccination. On the study more broadly: Some fractions had low cell numbers, and these were prepared with SMART-Seq v4 Ultra Low Input. Points from the study as a whole: Boosting was followed by the reappearance of most primary-vaccination clones (under 97% CD4, around 86% CD8). FACS-sorted repertoires could contain abundant clonotypes contaminating from the bulk population.

Using its own MiXCR run on the 5' RACE reads, TCRdb lists one record per CDR3 protein. Among a few hundred thousand distinct CDR3 sequences listed, approximately 10% were seen once. About this clonotype: Its antigen remains unidentified.

The CDR3 spans 15 residues. V lost 5 bases, J lost 4 bases, and 17 bases lay in between. Germline V gene data show CDR1 as SGHTA and CDR2 as FQGTGA. The clonotype originates from a man between 18 and 29 years old who received the YFV17D yellow fever vaccine. The sample here was CD4+ T cells sorted from PBMCs, taken 5 days after the yellow fever booster vaccination. This chain links TRBV7-3 with TRBJ1-2; tentative D call: TRBD1 (5 bases). The CDR3 sequence: CASSPSGDPGYGYTF. In nucleotides, the CDR3 is TGTGCCAGCAGCCCGTCGGGGGACCCTGGCTATGGCTACACCTTC.